This T cell receptor beta chain was sequenced in a study of shared clonotypes between healthy human individuals. Germline loops: CDR1 GTSNPN, CDR2 SVGIG (reference sequence). The CDR3 extends over 15 amino acids. The V end was cut by 2 bases, the J end by 0 bases, with 14 bases between. Generated by immunoSEQ multiplex PCR, the TCRdb table keeps only in-frame clones and is missing some. The table lists hundreds of thousands of clones, about two thirds of them singletons. The sequencing sample was made of memory CD4+ T cells sorted from blood. The sample's subset: CD45RA-negative fraction. The clonotype comes from a woman aged 25 to 39 in good health. The V call is TRBV30, the J call TRBJ2-7, with D possibly being TRBD1 (6 bases). DNA for the CDR3: TGTGCCTGGAGTCCGGGACACTCGAGCTCCTACGAGCAGTACTTC. As protein: CAWSPGHSSSYEQYF.